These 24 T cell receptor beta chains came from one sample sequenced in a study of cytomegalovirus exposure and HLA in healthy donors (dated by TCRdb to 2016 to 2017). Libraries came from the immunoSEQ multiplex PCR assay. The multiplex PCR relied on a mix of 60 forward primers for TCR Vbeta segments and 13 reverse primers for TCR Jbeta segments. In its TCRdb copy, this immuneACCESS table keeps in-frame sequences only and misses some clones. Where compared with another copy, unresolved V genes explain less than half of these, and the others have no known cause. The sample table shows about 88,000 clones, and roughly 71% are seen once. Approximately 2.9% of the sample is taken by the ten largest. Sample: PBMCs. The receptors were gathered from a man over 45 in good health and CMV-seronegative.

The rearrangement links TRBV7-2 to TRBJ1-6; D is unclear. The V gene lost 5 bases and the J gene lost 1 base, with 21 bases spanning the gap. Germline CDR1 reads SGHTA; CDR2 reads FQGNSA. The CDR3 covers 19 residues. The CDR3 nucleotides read TGTGCCAGCAGCGCCGAGGTGGCTTACTTAGGTTCCTATAATTCACCCCTCCACTTT. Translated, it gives CASSAEVAYLGSYNSPLHF.

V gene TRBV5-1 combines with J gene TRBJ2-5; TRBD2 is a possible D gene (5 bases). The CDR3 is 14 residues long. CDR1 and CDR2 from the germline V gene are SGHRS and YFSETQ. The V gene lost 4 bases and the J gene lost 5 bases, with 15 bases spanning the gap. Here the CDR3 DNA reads TGCGCCAGCAGCCTCCTCCGGGGTGGGGAGACCCAGTACTTC. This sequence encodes CASSLLRGGETQYF.

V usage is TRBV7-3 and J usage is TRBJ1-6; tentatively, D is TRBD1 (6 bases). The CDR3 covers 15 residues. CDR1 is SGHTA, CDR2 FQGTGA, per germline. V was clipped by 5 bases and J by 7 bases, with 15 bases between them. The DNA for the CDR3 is TGTGCCAGCAGCCCGACCGGGACAAAAAATTCACCCCTCCACTTT. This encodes CASSPTGTKNSPLHF.

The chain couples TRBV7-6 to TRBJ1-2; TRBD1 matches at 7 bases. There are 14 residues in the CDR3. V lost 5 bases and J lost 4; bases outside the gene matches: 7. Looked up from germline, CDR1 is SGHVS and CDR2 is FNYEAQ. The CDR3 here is CASSSRRDSYGYTF. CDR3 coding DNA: TGTGCCAGCAGCAGTCGGCGGGACAGCTATGGCTACACCTTC.

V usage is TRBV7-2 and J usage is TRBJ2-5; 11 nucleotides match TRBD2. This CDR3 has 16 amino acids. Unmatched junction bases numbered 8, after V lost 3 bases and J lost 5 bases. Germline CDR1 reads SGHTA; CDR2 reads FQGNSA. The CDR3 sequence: CASSFVGSSGGETQYF. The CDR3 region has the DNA TGTGCCAGCAGCTTTGTCGGTTCTAGCGGGGGGGAGACCCAGTACTTC.

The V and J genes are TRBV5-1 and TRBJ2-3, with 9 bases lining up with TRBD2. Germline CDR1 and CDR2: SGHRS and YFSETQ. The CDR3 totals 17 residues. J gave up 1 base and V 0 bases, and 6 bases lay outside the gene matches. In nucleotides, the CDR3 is TGCGCCAGCAGCTTGGAACTAGCGGGTACTGGCACAGATACGCAGTATTTT. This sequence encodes CASSLELAGTGTDTQYF.

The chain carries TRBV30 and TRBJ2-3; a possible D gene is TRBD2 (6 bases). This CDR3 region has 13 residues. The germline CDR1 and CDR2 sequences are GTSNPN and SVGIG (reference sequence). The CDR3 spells CTAGKRSTDTQYF. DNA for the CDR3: TGTACCGCGGGGAAGCGCAGCACAGATACGCAGTATTTT.

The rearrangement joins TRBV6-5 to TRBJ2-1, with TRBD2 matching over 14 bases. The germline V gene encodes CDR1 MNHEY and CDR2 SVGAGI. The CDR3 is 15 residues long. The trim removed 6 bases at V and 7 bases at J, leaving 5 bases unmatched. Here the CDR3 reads CASRARLAGGNEQFF. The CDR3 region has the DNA TGTGCCAGCAGGGCCCGACTAGCGGGAGGGAATGAGCAGTTCTTC.

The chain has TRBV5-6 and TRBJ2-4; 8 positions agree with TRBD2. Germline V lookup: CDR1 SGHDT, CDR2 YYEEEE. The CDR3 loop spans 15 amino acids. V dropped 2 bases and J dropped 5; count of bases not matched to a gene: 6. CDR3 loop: CASSFGGRLENIQYF. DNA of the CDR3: TGTGCCAGCAGCTTTGGCGGGAGGTTGGAAAACATTCAGTACTTC.

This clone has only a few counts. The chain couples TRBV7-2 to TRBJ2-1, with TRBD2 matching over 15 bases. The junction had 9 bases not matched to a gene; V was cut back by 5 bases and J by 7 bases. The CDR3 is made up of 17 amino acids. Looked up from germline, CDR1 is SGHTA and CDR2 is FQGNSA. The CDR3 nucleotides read TGTGCCAGCAGCCCAAGGACTAGCGGGGGGGCCAAGAATGAGCAGTTCTTC. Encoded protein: CASSPRTSGGAKNEQFF.

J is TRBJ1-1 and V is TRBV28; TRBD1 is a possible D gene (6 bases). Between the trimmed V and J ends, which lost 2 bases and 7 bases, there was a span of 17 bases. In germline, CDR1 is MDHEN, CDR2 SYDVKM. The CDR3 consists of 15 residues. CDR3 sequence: CASSLTGQGTFEAFF. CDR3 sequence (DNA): TGTGCCAGCAGTTTAACGGGGCAGGGGACCTTTGAAGCTTTCTTT. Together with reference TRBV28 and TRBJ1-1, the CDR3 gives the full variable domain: DVKVTQSSRYLVKRTGEKVFLECVQDMDHENMFWYRQDPGLGLRLIYFSYDVKMKEKGDIPEGYSVSREKKERFSLILESASTNQTSMYLCASSLTGQGTFEAFFGQGTRLTVV.

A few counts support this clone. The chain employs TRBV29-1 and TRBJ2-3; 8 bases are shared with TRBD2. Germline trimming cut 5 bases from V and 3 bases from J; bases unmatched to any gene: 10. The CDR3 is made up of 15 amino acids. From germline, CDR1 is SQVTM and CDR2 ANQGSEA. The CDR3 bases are TGCAGCGTTCGGAGCTTTGGCGGGAGGACAGATACGCAGTATTTT. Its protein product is CSVRSFGGRTDTQYF.

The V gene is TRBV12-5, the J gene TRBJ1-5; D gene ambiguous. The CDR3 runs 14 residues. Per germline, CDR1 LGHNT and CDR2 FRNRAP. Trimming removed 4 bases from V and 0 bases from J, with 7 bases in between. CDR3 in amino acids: CASGSINSNQPQHF. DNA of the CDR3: TGTGCTAGTGGTTCTATCAATAGCAATCAGCCCCAGCATTTT.

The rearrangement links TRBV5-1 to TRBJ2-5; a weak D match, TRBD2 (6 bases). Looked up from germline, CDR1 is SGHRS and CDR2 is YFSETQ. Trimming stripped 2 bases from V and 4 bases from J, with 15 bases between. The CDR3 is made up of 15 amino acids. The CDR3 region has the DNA TGCGCCAGCAGCTTTATACTGACTAGGGCAGAGACCCAGTACTTC. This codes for CASSFILTRAETQYF.

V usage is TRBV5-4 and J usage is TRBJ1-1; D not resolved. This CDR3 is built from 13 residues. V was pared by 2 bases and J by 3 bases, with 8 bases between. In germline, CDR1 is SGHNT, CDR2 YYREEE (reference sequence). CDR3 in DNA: TGTGCCAGCAGCTTTGGGCGGGACACTGAAGCTTTCTTT. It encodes CASSFGRDTEAFF.

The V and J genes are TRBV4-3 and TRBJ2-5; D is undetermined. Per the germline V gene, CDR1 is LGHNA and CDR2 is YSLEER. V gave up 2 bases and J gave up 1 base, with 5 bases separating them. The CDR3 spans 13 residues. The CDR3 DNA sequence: TGCGCCAGCAGCCAACAGTCCCAAGAGACCCAGTACTTC. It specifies CASSQQSQETQYF.

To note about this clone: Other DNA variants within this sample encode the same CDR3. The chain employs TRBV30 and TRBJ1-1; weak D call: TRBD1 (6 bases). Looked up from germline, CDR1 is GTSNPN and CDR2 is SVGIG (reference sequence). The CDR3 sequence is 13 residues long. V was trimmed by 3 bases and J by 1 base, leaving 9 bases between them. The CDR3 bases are TGTGCCTGGAGATCACAGGGGAACACTGAAGCTTTCTTT. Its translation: CAWRSQGNTEAFF.

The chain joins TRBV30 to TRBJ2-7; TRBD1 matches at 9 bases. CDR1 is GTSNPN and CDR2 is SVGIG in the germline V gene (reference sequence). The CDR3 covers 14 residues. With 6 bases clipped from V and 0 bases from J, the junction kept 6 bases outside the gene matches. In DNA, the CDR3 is TGTGCCTGCAGCCGGACAGGGGACTCCTACGAGCAGTACTTC. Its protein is CACSRTGDSYEQYF. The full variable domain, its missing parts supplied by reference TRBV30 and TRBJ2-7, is SQTIHQWPATLVQPVGSPLSLECTVEGTSNPNLYWYRQAAGRGLQLLFYSVGIGQISSEVPQNLSASRPQDRQFILSSKKLLLSDSGFYLCACSRTGDSYEQYFGPGTRLTVT.

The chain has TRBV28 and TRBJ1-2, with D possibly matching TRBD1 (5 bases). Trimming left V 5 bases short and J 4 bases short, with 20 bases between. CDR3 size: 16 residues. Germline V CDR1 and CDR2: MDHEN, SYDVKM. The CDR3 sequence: CASSIGHGGELYGYTF. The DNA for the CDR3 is TGTGCCAGCAGTATCGGCCACGGGGGGGAACTCTATGGCTACACCTTC.

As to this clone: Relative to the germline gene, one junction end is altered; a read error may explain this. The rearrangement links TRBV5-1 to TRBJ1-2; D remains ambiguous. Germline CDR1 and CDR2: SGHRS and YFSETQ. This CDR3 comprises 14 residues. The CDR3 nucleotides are TGCGCCAGCAGCCTTGACCCCAGGAACTCTGGCTACACCTTC. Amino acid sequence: CASSLDPRNSGYTF.

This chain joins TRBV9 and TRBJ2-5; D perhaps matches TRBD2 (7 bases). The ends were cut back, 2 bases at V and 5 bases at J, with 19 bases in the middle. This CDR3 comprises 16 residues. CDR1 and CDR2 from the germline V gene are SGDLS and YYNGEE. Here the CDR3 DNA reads TGTGCCAGCAGCGTTGACTCCGGGGGGCGGGTGGAGACCCAGTACTTC. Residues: CASSVDSGGRVETQYF. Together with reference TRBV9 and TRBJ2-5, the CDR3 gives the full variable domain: DSGVTQTPKHLITATGQRVTLRCSPRSGDLSVYWYQQSLDQGLQFLIQYYNGEERAKGNILERFSAQQFPDLHSELNLSSLELGDSALYFCASSVDSGGRVETQYFGPGTRLLVL.

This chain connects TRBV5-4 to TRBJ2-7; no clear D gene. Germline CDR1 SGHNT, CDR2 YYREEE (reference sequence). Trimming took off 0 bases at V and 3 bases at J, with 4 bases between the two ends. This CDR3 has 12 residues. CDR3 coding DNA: TGTGCCAGCAGCTTGGTCGGCTACGAGCAGTACTTC. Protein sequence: CASSLVGYEQYF.

The CDR3 protein is CASSPGTGYEQYF. Here the CDR3 DNA reads TGTGCCAGCAGCCCCGGGACAGGCTACGAGCAGTACTTC. The chain carries TRBV6-5 and TRBJ2-7; 8 nucleotides agree with TRBD1. CDR3 length equals 13 residues. Germline V gives CDR1 MNHEY, CDR2 SVGAGI. Trimming took 6 bases from V and 3 from J; bases not matched to a gene: 4.

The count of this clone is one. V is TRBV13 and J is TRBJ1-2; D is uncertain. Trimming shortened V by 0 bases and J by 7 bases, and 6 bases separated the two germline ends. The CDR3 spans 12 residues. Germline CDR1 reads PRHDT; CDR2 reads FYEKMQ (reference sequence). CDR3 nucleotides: TGTGCCAGCAGCTTAGGTTACATTGGCTACACCTTC. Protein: CASSLGYIGYTF.